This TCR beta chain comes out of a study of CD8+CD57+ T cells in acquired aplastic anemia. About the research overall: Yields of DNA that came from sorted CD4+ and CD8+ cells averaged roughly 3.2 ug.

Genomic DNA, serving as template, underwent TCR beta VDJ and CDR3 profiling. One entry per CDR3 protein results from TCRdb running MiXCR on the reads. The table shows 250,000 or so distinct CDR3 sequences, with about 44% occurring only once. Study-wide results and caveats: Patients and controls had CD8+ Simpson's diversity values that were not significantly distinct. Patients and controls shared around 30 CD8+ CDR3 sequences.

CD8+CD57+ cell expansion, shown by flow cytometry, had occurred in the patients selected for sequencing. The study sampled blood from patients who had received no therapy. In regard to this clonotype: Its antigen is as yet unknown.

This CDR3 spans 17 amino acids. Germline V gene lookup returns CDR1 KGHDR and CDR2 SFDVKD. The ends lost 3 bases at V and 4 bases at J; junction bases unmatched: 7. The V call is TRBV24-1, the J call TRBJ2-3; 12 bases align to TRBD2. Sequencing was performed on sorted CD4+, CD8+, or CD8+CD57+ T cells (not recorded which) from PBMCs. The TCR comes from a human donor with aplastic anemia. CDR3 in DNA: TGTGCCACCAGTGATCCCTCACTAGCGGGAGGCGCAGATACGCAGTATTTT. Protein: CATSDPSLAGGADTQYF.